The clone carrying this T cell receptor (beta chain) was detected ten times or more. As yet, its antigen is unknown. Preparing the TCRbeta library involved the use of unique molecular identifiers. Via MiXCR, TCRdb re-called the PCR reads, giving one row per CDR3 protein. Among around 190,000 distinct CDR3 sequences, about 7% were seen once, and the ten largest hold just over 5.5%. The sample originates from a study of T-cell reconstitution after alpha-beta-depleted transplantation in children. Points from the study as a whole: In patients about two months after transplant, alpha-beta T cells reportedly arose from several hundred expanded graft clones. T-cell counts and diversity at one year following transplant were attributed mainly to newly produced T cells. Surviving recipient T cells and thymic progenitors produced the high day-60 TCRbeta diversity seen in some patients.

Trimming shortened V by 5 bases and J by 4 bases, and 10 bases separated the two germline ends. Germline-derived CDR1 and CDR2 are MNHEY and SVGAGI. The CDR3 is made up of 13 amino acids. This TCR was recovered from a boy aged 2-9 years with acute lymphoblastic leukemia, due to receive a stem cell transplant. The sample was PBMCs, taken before TCRalphabeta/CD19-depleted stem cell transplant. The V call is TRBV6-5, the J call TRBJ2-3; tentatively, D is TRBD2 (5 bases). The CDR3 sequence: CASSPPSSDTQYF. CDR3 DNA: TGTGCCAGCAGTCCCCCTAGCTCAGATACGCAGTATTTT.